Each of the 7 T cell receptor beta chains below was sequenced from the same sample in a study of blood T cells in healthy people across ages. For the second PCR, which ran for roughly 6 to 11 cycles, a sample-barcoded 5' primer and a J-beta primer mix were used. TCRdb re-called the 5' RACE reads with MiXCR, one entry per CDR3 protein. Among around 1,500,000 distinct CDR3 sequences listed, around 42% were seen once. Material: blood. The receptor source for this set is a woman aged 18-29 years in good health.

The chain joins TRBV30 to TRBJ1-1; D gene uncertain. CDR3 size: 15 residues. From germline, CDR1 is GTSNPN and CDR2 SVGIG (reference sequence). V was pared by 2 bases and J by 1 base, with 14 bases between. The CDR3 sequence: CAWSPSPDGNTEAFF. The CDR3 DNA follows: TGTGCCTGGAGTCCAAGCCCGGACGGGAACACTGAAGCTTTCTTT.

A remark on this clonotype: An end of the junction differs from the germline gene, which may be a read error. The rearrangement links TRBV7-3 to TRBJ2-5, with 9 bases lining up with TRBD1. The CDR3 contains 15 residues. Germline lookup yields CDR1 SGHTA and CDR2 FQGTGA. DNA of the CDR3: TGTGCCAGCAGCGTAACAGGGGGCGCATCAGAGACCCAGTACTTC. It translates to CASSVTGGASETQYF.

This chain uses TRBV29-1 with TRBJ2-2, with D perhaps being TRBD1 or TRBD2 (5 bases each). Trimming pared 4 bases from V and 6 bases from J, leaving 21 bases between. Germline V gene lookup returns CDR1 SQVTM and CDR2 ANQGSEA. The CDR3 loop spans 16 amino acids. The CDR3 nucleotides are TGCAGCGTTGCCCGAGGGGACGGGTCGGACGCCGGGGAGCTGTTTTTT. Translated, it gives CSVARGDGSDAGELFF.

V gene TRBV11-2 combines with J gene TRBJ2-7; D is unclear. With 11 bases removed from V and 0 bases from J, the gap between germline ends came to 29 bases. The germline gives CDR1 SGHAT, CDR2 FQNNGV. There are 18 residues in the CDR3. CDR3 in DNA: TGTGCCGTCCCGAACCCGGCTGAGGCCTCGATAAGCTCCTACGAGCAGTACTTC. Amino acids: CAVPNPAEASISSYEQYF.

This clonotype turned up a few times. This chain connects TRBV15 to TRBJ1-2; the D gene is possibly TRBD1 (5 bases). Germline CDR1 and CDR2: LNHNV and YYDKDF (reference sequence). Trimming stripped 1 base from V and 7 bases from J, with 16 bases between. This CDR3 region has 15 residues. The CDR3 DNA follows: TGTGCCACCAGCAGAGGCGGGGCGGGGATCGGTGGCTACACCTTC. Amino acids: CATSRGGAGIGGYTF.

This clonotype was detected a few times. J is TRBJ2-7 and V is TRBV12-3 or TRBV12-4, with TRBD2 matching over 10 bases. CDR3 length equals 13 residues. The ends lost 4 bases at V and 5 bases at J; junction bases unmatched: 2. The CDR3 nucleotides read TGTGCCAGCAGTTCCGGGACTAGCGACGAGCAGTACTTC. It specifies CASSSGTSDEQYF.

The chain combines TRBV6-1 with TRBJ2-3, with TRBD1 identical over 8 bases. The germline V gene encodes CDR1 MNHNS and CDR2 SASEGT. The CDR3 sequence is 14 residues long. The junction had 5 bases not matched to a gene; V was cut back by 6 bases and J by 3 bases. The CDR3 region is CASSRDRLTDTQYF. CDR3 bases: TGTGCCAGCAGCAGGGACAGGTTAACAGATACGCAGTATTTT.